The source of this T cell receptor (beta chain) is a study of CXCR3-negative and CXCR3-positive naive CD8 T cells. cDNA libraries for TRB were generated by 5' RACE incorporating UMI labels. TCRdb re-called the 5' RACE reads; every CDR3 protein appears as one record, without DNA. This sample contains approximately 66,000 distinct CDR3 sequences. This clonotype was sampled from a human donor in good health. Some clones in this sample may be carry-over from other donors' samples. The material sequenced was naive CXCR3- CD8+ T cells from blood. Subset described: CD45RO-CCR7+CD27+CD95- naive CD8+ T cells lacking CXCR3 (TNR3-).

The chain's CDR3 is CSIGDSTYEQYF. V and J are TRBV20-1 and TRBJ2-7; no DNA is available, so the TRBD2 call from TCRdb remains unchecked. This CDR3 spans 12 amino acids. CDR1 and CDR2 (germline): DFQATT, SNEGSKA (reference sequence).